The present T cell receptor beta chain was sequenced within a study of siplizumab effects on memory and regulatory T cells. Overall study findings and caveats: Mappable alloreactive CD4+ clones averaged approximately 62% Treg-derived with siplizumab versus about 28% in controls.

Only one count was recorded for this clone. The antigen is unknown. Germline-derived CDR1 and CDR2 are MNHEY and SMNVEV (reference sequence). The CDR3 loop spans 14 amino acids. V was shortened by 3 bases and J by 3 bases, with 11 bases between the two germline ends. This table comes from immunoSEQ multiplex PCR, and its TCRdb copy is limited to in-frame clones, with some not included. The sample consists of approximately 82,000 clones, around 90% of them appearing once. The sequence was collected from a human donor in good health. Sequencing was done on a sample of Tregs sorted from blood. This rearrangement joins TRBV27 to TRBJ1-2; D is possibly TRBD1 (6 bases). In nucleotides, the CDR3 is TGTGCCAGCAGTTTCCGCGGGGGCTACTATGGCTACACCTTC. Its translation: CASSFRGGYYGYTF.